This is a list of T cell receptor beta chains from one sample in a study of OX40 agonist ivuxolimab in advanced cancers. Sequenced by immunoSEQ multiplex PCR; TCRdb stores in-frame clones only, minus some. The sample consists of roughly 97,000 clones, about 90% of them appearing once. This specimen was CD4+ or CD8+ T cells sorted from blood, taken in a trial of the OX40 agonist ivuxolimab. The receptors derive from an adult with an advanced solid tumor such as melanoma, head and neck, liver or kidney cancer. The conserved cysteine and the conserved F or W are not part of the CDR3 here. Expanded clones are given a class, and other clones once, few, many or no size at all.

>TRBV18|NA
ASSGRNTEAF
>TRBV7-9|NA
ASSLGQGVIAF
>TRBV28|NA
ASSLQGAPNTEAF
>TRBV27|few
ASSTDRYSTGELF
>TRBV11-3|NA
ASSPSWTANTEAF
>TRBV7-9|NA
ASSQQVMQF
>TRBV5-1|NA
ASSPGQGINYEQY
>TRBV5-1|NA
ASSLDGAGNTEAF
>TRBV10-3|NA
AIRGTGGADTQY
>TRBV6-6|NA
ASSYRPAGVSEQY
>TRBV30|once
AWSGPPPF
>TRBV18|NA
ASRSTDTQY
>TRBV7-9|NA
ASSFFGGETQY
>TRBV4-3|NA
ASSQEQGVGEQY
>TRBV30|NA
AWSEGHQETQY
>TRBV19|once
ASSVQAGGSNQPQH
>TRBV14|NA
ASRIAGNTIY
>TRBV30|few
AWEPQGVGTEAF
>TRBV7-2|NA
ASSSQRSYEQY
>TRBV2|NA
ASGPRQGDYEQY
>TRBV10-1|NA
ASEVSETQY
>TRBV6-5|NA
ASYTGTGNNEQY
>TRBV7-3|NA
ASSLNLGGNQPQH
>TRBV7-2|NA
ASSFRDRKHSYEQY
>TRBV6-5|NA
ASSSPGLVYNEQF
>TRBV7-8|NA
ASSLDRGPYEQY
>TRBV10-3|NA
AIRSRMEGGYTEAF
>TRBV6-1|NA
ASRGDRLGYEQY
>TRBV27|NA
ASSLSGGLYEQY
>TRBV5-4|few
ASSPEFGDTQY
>TRBV18|once
ASSPQQGSGANVLT
>TRBV4-2|once
ASRLDDRADYEQY
>TRBV19|NA
ASSRSDTNYGYT
>TRBV9|NA
ASTHDPGQGLSGANVLT
>TRBV10-3|NA
AIGTGLGQPQH
>TRBV7-2|NA
ASSLVPFTDTQY
>TRBV7-8|NA
ASSPSPRSSYNEQF
>TRBV12-1|once
ASSPRQARQPQH
>TRBV6-1|NA
ASSPWSASEAF
>TRBV11-1|NA
ASSLNTGIQETQY
>TRBV5-1|NA
ASSLYSVAGGNEQF
>TRBV19|NA
ASSKEDRVFEKLF
>TRBV4-3|NA
ASSQVNRGETQY
>TRBV6-5|NA
ASSPGLGQY
>TRBV18|NA
ASSTDSYEQY